What follows are 15 T cell receptor beta chains derived from one specimen sequenced in a study of CD8 T cells in ankylosing spondylitis. Study outcomes and limitations: There was a TCR beta motif, made of 7 to 9 highly homologous variants, that appeared characteristic of ankylosing spondylitis blood.

The antigens of these receptors remain unknown. MiXCR was run by TCRdb on the 5' RACE reads, yielding one entry per CDR3 protein. The table records roughly 470,000 distinct CDR3 sequences, about 25% of them present only once. The sample taken for sequencing was blood, either unsorted or a sorted T cell fraction (not recorded which). The source of these receptors is a male donor with ankylosing spondylitis.

This clonotype was counted only a few times. V and J are TRBV11-2 and TRBJ1-4; no firm D call. The germline gives CDR1 SGHAT, CDR2 FQNNGV. V dropped 3 bases and J dropped 6 bases, with 23 bases sitting between them. This CDR3 has 18 amino acids. The CDR3 sequence is CASSLRPLFLTQDEKLFF. The CDR3 region has the DNA TGTGCCAGCAGCTTGAGACCCCTTTTCCTGACACAAGATGAAAAACTGTTTTTT.

In this sample, this clonotype turned up many times. V is TRBV5-1 and J is TRBJ2-5; 10 nucleotides align to TRBD2. There are 13 residues in the CDR3. The germline V gene encodes CDR1 SGHRS and CDR2 YFSETQ. V gave up 2 bases and J gave up 5 bases; unmatched junction bases: 0. CDR3 loop: CASSLAGGETQYF. CDR3 sequence (DNA): TGCGCCAGCAGCTTAGCGGGAGGGGAGACCCAGTACTTC.

This clonotype appeared once. A much more abundant neighbour one base away suggests this may be a read error. The conserved phenylalanine or tryptophan is not found at the CDR3 terminus, so this likely reflects a read error. The genes are TRBV24-1 and TRBJ1-2; D is perhaps TRBD1 (6 bases). The germline V gene encodes CDR1 KGHDR and CDR2 SFDVKD. Trimming took off 2 bases at V and 0 bases at J, with 12 bases between the two ends. This CDR3 has 16 residues. CDR3 sequence reads: CATSDSTGPANYGYTL. CDR3 in DNA: TGTGCCACCAGTGATTCTACAGGGCCAGCTAACTATGGCTACACCTTA.

This clonotype was picked up a small number of times. The J gene is TRBJ2-2, the V gene TRBV6-1; tentatively, D is TRBD1 or TRBD2 (6 bases each). Trimming shortened V by 6 bases and J by 3 bases, and 11 bases separated the two germline ends. The germline gives CDR1 MNHNS, CDR2 SASEGT. CDR3 length: 14 residues. In DNA form, the CDR3 reads TGTGCCAGCAGAATCGGGGGCGACACCGGGGAGCTGTTTTTT. This sequence encodes CASRIGGDTGELFF.

A few counts support this clonotype. This chain joins TRBV3-1 and TRBJ1-1, with unresolved D. Deletions cut 4 bases from V and 0 bases from J, with 21 bases between. The V gene's germline CDR1 is LGHDT and CDR2 YNNKEL (reference sequence). The CDR3 consists of 18 residues. CDR3 DNA: TGTGCCAGCAGCCGAGCCATATCGGGGTACTTCATGAACACTGAAGCTTTCTTT. It encodes CASSRAISGYFMNTEAFF.

This clonotype has only a few counts. The chain links TRBV27 to TRBJ1-1; possibly TRBD1 for D (6 bases). V lost 4 bases to trimming and J lost 4 bases, with 22 bases between them. Germline CDR1 reads MNHEY; CDR2 reads SMNVEV (reference sequence). This CDR3 has 17 amino acids. The CDR3 DNA follows: TGTGCCAGCAGTTCGGTAGGGGGGGCATTTTTGAGCACTGAAGCTTTCTTT. Translating it yields CASSSVGGAFLSTEAFF.

This clonotype was observed a handful of times. The chain employs TRBV6-1 and TRBJ1-6, with 8 nucleotides matching TRBD1. V shed 6 bases, J shed 9 bases, and the junction held 7 bases outside the gene matches. The CDR3 runs 14 residues. The V gene's germline CDR1 is MNHNS and CDR2 SASEGT. The CDR3 spells CASRNGQGSSPLHF. DNA for the CDR3: TGTGCCAGCAGAAACGGACAGGGATCTTCACCCCTCCACTTT.

This clonotype was found many times. CDR3 sequence reads: CASSRAGIQETQYF. The CDR3, as DNA: TGTGCCAGCAGTAGGGCGGGAATCCAAGAGACCCAGTACTTC. The rearrangement uses TRBV12-3 or TRBV12-4 and TRBJ2-5, with D perhaps matching TRBD2 (6 bases). The V end was cut by 5 bases, the J end by 1 base, with 11 bases between. This CDR3 spans 14 amino acids.

This clonotype was seen only a few times. The rearrangement links TRBV10-2 to TRBJ2-3, with a tentative D call TRBD2 (5 bases). The ends were cut back, 0 bases at V and 4 bases at J, with 11 bases in the middle. This CDR3 comprises 15 residues. Germline CDR1 is WSHSY and CDR2 is SAAADI. In DNA, the CDR3 is TGCGCCAGCAGTGAGTCGAGGCGGGCCGCAGATACGCAGTATTTT. As protein: CASSESRRAADTQYF.

This clonotype was observed a handful of times. This chain connects TRBV12-3 or TRBV12-4 to TRBJ2-1; D uncertain. CDR3 length equals 15 residues. With 2 bases removed from V and 4 bases from J, the gap between germline ends came to 12 bases. This chain's CDR3 is CASSLSLGPYNEQFF. The DNA of the CDR3 is TGTGCCAGCAGTTTATCGCTCGGTCCTTACAATGAGCAGTTCTTC.

This rearrangement joins TRBV11-2 to TRBJ2-5; the match to TRBD2 covers 8 bases. Per germline, CDR1 SGHAT and CDR2 FQNNGV. J gave up 2 bases and V 3 bases, and 2 bases lay outside the gene matches. The CDR3 extends over 14 amino acids. The CDR3 DNA reads as TGTGCCAGCAGCTTCGGACTAGCACAAGAGACCCAGTACTTC. Its translation: CASSFGLAQETQYF.

This clonotype showed up just a few times. The genes are TRBV20-1 and TRBJ2-1, with TRBD1 matching over 9 bases. The CDR3 runs to 15 residues. J gave up 6 bases and V 6 bases, and 12 bases lay outside the gene matches. Germline-derived CDR1 and CDR2 are DFQATT and SNEGSKA (reference sequence). In nucleotides, the CDR3 is TGCAGTGCCCCCAGGTCGGGACAGGGTTTCAATGAGCAGTTCTTC. Translated, it gives CSAPRSGQGFNEQFF.

This clonotype showed up just a few times. V and J are TRBV12-3 or TRBV12-4 and TRBJ1-1, with D perhaps TRBD1 (6 bases). The CDR3 consists of 14 residues. Trimming took off 7 bases at V and 4 bases at J, with 16 bases between the two ends. The CDR3 loop reads CASNAGARGTEAFF. In nucleotides, the CDR3 is TGTGCCAGCAACGCGGGGGCGCGAGGCACTGAAGCTTTCTTT.

The chain recombines TRBV19 with TRBJ2-6; D ambiguous. The germline CDR1 and CDR2 sequences are LNHDA and SQIVND (reference sequence). The V gene lost 3 bases and the J gene lost 5 bases, with 2 bases spanning the gap. This CDR3 region has 12 residues. The CDR3 loop reads CASSIWANVLTF. CDR3 DNA: TGTGCCAGTAGTATTTGGGCCAACGTCCTGACTTTC. Based on the CDR3 plus reference TRBV19 and TRBJ2-6, the full variable domain is DGGITQSPKYLFRKEGQNVTLSCEQNLNHDAMYWYRQDPGQGLRLIYYSQIVNDFQKGDIAEGYSVSREKKESFPLTVTSAQKNPTAFYLCASSIWANVLTFGAGSRLTVL.

This clonotype showed up many times. V is TRBV12-3 or TRBV12-4 and J is TRBJ2-2; weak D call: TRBD2 (6 bases). Trimming pared 3 bases from V and 1 base from J, leaving 9 bases between. The CDR3 is made up of 15 amino acids. The CDR3 nucleotides read TGTGCCAGCAGTTTGGGACTTCAGAACACCGGGGAGCTGTTTTTT. It specifies CASSLGLQNTGELFF.